This T cell receptor (beta chain) was captured in a study of CD8+CD57+ T cells in acquired aplastic anemia. About this clonotype itself: Its antigen remains unknown.

Germline V gives CDR1 SNHLY, CDR2 FYNNEI. With 5 bases clipped from V and 13 bases from J, the junction kept 18 bases outside the gene matches. This CDR3 spans 15 amino acids. Investigators profiled TCR beta VDJ and CDR3 from genomic DNA template. TCRdb itself ran the reads through MiXCR, one entry per CDR3 protein. The sample consists of 15,000 to 20,000 distinct CDR3 sequences, approximately 38% of them appearing once. Sequencing involved patients with CD8+CD57+ cell expansion previously shown by flow cytometry. Severe acquired aplastic anemia affected all patients. Prior therapy had not been administered to any patient at the time of blood sampling. The CD8+CD57+ cell fraction, enriched with beads, gave a mean 1.6 ug DNA. Study findings and constraints: The authors found lower diversity in patient CD8+CD57+ cells than in total CD4+ and CD8+ pools.

The TCR originated in a human donor with aplastic anemia. The sequenced material came from CD8+CD57+ T cells sorted from PBMCs. The subset here: bead-enriched CD8+CD57+ effector memory T cells from SAA patients. The genes are TRBV2 and TRBJ1-2, with TRBD1 matching 8 bases. DNA for the CDR3: TGTGCCAGCAGTTCTAACAGGGGGACGAGTAGCTATTGCACCTTC. It codes for CASSSNRGTSSYCTF.